This TCR beta chain was profiled in a study of neurological immune-mediated disorders. The CDR3 extends over 15 amino acids. J gave up 4 bases and V 5 bases, and 8 bases lay outside the gene matches. Time point given: longitudinal time-point 1 (baseline). The unsorted libraries originated from 2 million PBMCs that had been stored at -80 C. It was by 5'RACE with 10-nucleotide random UMIs that the cDNA was made. TCRdb reanalysed the 5' RACE reads using MiXCR and keeps one entry per CDR3 protein. The sample has about 50,000 distinct CDR3 sequences, about 9.1% seen once. This clonotype was detected ten times or more.

This receptor was obtained from a middle-aged woman in good health. The specimen was PBMCs. The gene calls are TRBV12-3 or TRBV12-4 and TRBJ1-1; 9 nucleotides align to TRBD1. The CDR3 protein is CASSRAGTGLTEAFF. Written as DNA, the CDR3 is TGTGCCAGCAGTCGAGCCGGGACAGGGCTCACTGAAGCTTTCTTT.